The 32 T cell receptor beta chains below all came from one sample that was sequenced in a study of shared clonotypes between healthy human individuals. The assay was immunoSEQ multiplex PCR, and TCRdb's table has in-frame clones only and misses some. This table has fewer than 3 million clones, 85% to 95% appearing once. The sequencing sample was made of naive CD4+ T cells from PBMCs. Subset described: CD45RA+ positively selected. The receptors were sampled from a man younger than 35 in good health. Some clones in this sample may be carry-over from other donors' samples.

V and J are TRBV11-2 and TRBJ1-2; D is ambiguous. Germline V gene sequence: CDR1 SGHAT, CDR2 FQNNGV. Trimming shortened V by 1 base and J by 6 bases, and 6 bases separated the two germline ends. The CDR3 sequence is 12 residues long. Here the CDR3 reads CASSLGLDGYTF. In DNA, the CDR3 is TGTGCCAGCAGCTTAGGGCTTGATGGCTACACCTTC.

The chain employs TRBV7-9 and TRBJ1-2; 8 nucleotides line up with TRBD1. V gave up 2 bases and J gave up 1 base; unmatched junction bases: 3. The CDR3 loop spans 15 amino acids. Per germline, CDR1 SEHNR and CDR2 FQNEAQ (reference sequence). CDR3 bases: TGTGCCAGCAGCTTAATGGGACAGGTTAACTATGGCTACACCTTC. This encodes CASSLMGQVNYGYTF.

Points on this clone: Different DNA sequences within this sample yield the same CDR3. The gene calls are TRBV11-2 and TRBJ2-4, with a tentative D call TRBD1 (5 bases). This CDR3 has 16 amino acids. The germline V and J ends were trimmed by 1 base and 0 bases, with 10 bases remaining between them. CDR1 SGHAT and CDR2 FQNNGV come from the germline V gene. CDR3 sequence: CASSLGQILAKNIQYF. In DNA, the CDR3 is TGTGCCAGCAGCTTAGGACAGATACTAGCCAAAAACATTCAGTACTTC.

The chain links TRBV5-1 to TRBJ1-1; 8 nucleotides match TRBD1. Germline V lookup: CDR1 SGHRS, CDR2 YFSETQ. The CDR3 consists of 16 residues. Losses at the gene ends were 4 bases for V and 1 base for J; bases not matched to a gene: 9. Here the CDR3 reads CASSPDTDRGNTEAFF. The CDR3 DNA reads TGCGCCAGCAGCCCGGATACTGACAGGGGGAACACTGAAGCTTTCTTT.

CDR3 in amino acids: CASSYYRGDEAFF. The CDR3 DNA follows: TGTGCCAGCAGTTACTATCGGGGGGATGAAGCTTTCTTT. V usage is TRBV27 and J usage is TRBJ1-1, with D perhaps matching TRBD1 (5 bases). V was clipped by 4 bases and J by 7 bases, with 13 bases between them. This CDR3 is built from 13 residues. CDR1 is MNHEY, CDR2 SMNVEV, per germline (reference sequence).

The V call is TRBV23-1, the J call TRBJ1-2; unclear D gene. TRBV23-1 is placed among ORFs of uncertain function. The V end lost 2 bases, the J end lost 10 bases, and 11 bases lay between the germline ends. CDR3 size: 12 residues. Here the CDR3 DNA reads TGCGCCAGCAGTCAACCTCGATGTGACTACACCTTC. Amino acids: CASSQPRCDYTF.

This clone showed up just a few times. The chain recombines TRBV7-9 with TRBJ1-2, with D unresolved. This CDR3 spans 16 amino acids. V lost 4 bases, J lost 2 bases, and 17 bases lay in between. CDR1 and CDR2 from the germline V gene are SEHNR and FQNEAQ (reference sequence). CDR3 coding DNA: TGTGCCAGCAGCTCAAACTCTCGACTCATCAACTATGGCTACACCTTC. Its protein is CASSSNSRLINYGYTF. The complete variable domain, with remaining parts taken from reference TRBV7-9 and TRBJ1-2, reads DTGVSQNPRHKITKRGQNVTFRCDPISEHNRLYWYRQTLGQGPEFLTYFQNEAQLEKSRLLSDRFSAERPKGSFSTLEIQRTEQGDSAMYLCASSSNSRLINYGYTFGSGTRLTVV.

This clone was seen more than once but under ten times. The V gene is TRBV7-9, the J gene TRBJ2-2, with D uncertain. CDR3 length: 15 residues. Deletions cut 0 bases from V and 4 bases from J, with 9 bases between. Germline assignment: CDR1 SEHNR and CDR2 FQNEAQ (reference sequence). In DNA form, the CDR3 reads TGTGCCAGCAGCTTAGCGCTCCCAGGCACCGGGGAGCTGTTTTTT. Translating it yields CASSLALPGTGELFF.

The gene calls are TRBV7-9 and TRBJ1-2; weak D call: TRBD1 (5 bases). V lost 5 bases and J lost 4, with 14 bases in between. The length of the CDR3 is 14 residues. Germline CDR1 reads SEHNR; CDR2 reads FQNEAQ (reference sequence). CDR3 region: CASSPGADFYGYTF. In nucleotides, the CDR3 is TGTGCCAGCAGCCCCGGGGCAGACTTCTATGGCTACACCTTC. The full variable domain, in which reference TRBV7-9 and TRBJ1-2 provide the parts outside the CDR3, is DTGVSQNPRHKITKRGQNVTFRCDPISEHNRLYWYRQTLGQGPEFLTYFQNEAQLEKSRLLSDRFSAERPKGSFSTLEIQRTEQGDSAMYLCASSPGADFYGYTFGSGTRLTVV.

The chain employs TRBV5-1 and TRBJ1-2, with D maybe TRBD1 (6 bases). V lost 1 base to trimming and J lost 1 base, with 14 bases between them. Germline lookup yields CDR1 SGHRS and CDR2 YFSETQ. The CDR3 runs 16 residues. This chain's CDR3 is CASSLLPGEGNYGYTF. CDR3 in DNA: TGCGCCAGCAGCTTGTTGCCAGGGGAAGGTAACTATGGCTACACCTTC.

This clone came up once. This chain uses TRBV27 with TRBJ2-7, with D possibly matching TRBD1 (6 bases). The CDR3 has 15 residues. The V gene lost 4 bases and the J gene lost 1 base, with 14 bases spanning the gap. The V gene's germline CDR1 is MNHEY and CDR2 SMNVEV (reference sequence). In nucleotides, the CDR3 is TGTGCCAGCAGTTCTCCAATAGGGGGTTCCTACGAGCAGTACTTC. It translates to CASSSPIGGSYEQYF.

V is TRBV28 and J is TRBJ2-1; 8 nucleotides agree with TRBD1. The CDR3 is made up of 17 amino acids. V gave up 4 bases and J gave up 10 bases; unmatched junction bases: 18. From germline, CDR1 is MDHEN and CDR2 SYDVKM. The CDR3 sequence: CASSYSRWTGNNLEQFF. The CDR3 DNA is TGTGCCAGCAGTTACTCTCGGTGGACAGGGAATAATTTGGAGCAGTTCTTC.

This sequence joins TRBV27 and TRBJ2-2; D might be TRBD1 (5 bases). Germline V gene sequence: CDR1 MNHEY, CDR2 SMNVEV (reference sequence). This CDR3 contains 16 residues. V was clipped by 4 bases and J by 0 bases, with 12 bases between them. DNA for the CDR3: TGTGCCAGCAGTTACCGGACAACCGCGAACACCGGGGAGCTGTTTTTT. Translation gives CASSYRTTANTGELFF.

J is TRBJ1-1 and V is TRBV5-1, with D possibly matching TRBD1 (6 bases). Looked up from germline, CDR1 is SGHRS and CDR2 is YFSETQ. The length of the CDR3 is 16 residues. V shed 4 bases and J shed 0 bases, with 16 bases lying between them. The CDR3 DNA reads TGCGCCAGCAGCGTCACGCCAGGACAGATGAACACTGAAGCTTTCTTT. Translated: CASSVTPGQMNTEAFF.

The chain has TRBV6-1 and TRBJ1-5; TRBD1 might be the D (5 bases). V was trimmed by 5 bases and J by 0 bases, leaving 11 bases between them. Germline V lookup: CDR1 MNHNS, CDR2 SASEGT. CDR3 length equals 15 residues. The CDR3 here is CASSTRQSSNQPQHF. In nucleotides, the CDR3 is TGTGCCAGCAGTACCCGACAGAGTAGCAATCAGCCCCAGCATTTT.

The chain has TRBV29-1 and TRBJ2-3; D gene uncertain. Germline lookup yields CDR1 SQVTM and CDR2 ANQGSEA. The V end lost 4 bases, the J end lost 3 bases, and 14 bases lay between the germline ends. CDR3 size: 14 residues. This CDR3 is CSVAPLGLTDTQYF. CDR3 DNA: TGCAGCGTTGCGCCCCTTGGATTAACAGATACGCAGTATTTT.

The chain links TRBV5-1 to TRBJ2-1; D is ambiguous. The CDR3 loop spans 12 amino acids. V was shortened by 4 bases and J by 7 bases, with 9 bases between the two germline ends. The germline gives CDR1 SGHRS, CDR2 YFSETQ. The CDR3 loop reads CASSQLFNEQFF. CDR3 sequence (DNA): TGCGCCAGCAGCCAATTATTTAATGAGCAGTTCTTC.

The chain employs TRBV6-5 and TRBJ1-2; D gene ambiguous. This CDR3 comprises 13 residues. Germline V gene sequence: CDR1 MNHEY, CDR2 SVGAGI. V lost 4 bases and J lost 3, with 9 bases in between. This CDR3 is CASSFSRDYGYTF. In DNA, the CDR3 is TGTGCCAGCAGTTTTTCCCGGGACTATGGCTACACCTTC.

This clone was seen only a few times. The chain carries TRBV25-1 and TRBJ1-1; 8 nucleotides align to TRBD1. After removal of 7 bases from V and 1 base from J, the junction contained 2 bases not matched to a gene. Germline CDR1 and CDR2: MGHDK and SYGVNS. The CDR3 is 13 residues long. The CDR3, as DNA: TGTGCCAGCAAGGACAGGGAGAACACTGAAGCTTTCTTT. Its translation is CASKDRENTEAFF.

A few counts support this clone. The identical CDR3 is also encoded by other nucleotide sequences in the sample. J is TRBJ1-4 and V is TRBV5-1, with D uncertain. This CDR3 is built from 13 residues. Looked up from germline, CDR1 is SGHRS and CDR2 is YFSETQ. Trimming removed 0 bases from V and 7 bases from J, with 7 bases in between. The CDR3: CASSLGPGEKLFF. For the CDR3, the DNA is TGCGCCAGCAGCTTGGGGCCAGGTGAAAAACTGTTTTTT.

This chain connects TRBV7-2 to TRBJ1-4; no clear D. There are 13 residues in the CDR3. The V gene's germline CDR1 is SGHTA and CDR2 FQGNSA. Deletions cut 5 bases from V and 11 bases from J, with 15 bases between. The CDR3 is CASSPGVADKLFF. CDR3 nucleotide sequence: TGTGCCAGCAGCCCCGGGGTCGCGGACAAACTGTTTTTT.

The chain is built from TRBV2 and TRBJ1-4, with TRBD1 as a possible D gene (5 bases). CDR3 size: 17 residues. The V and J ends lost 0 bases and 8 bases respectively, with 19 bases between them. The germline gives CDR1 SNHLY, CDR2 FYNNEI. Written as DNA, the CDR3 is TGTGCCAGCAGTGAAGCGTATCGGCGTCTGTGGGGGGAAAAACTGTTTTTT. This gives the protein CASSEAYRRLWGEKLFF.

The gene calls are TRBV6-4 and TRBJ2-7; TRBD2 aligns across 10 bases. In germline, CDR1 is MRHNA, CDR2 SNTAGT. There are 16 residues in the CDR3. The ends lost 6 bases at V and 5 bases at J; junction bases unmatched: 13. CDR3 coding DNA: TGTGCCAGCAGATCTAGCGGGAGTTGGGCGGGGAACGAGCAGTACTTC. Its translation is CASRSSGSWAGNEQYF.

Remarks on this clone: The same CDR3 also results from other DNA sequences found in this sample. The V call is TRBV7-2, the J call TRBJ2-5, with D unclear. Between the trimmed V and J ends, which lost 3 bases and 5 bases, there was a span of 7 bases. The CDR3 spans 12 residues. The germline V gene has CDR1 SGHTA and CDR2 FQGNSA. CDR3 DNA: TGTGCCAGCAGCTTTGGCGCGGAGACCCAGTACTTC. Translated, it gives CASSFGAETQYF. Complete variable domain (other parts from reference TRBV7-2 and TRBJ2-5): GAGVSQSPSNKVTEKGKDVELRCDPISGHTALYWYRQSLGQGLEFLIYFQGNSAPDKSGLPSDRFSAERTGGSVSTLTIQRTQQEDSAVYLCASSFGAETQYFGPGTRLLVL.

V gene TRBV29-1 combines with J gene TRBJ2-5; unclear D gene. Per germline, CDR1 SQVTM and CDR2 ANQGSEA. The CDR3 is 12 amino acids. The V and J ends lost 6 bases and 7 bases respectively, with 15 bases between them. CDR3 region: CSVAKTASTQYF. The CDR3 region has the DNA TGCAGCGTCGCTAAAACCGCTTCGACCCAGTACTTC.

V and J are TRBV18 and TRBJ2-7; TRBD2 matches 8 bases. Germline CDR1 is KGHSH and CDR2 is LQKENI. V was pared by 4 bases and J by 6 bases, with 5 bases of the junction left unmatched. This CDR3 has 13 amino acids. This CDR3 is CASSLTSGGEQYF. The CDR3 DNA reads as TGTGCCAGCTCACTAACTAGCGGCGGCGAGCAGTACTTC. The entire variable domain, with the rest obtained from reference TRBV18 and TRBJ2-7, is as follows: NAGVMQNPRHLVRRRGQEARLRCSPMKGHSHVYWYRQLPEEGLKFMVYLQKENIIDESGMPKERFSAEFPKEGPSILRIQQVVRGDSAAYFCASSLTSGGEQYFGPGTRLTVT.

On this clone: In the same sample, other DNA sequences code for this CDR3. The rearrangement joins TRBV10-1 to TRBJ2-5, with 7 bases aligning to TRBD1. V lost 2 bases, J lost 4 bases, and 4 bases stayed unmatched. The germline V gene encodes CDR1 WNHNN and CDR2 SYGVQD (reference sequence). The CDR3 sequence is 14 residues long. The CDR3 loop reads CASSERGRGETQYF. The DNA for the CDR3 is TGCGCCAGCAGTGAGAGGGGGCGCGGAGAGACCCAGTACTTC.

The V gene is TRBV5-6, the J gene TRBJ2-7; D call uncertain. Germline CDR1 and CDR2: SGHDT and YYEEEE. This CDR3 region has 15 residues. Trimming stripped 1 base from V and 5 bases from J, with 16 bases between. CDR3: CASSLQRMVRHEQYF. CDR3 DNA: TGTGCCAGCAGCTTGCAAAGGATGGTTCGCCACGAGCAGTACTTC.

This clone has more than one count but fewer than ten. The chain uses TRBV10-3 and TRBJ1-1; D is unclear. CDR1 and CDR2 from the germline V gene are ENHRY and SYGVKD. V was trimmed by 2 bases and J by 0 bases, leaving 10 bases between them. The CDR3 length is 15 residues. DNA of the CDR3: TGTGCCATCAGTGAGCAGTACACGATGAACACTGAAGCTTTCTTT. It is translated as CAISEQYTMNTEAFF.

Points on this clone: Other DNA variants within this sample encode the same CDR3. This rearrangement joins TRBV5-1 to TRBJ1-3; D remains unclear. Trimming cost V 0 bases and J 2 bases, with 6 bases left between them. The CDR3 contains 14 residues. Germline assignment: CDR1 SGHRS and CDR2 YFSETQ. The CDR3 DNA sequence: TGCGCCAGCAGCTTGGGTGGTCCTGGAAACACCATATATTTT. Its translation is CASSLGGPGNTIYF.

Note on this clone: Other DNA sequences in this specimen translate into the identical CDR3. DNA for the CDR3: TGTGCCAGCAGCCCCCTAGCGGGAGCCTACAATGAGCAGTTCTTC. It yields the protein CASSPLAGAYNEQFF. This chain joins TRBV7-2 and TRBJ2-1, with 10 bases that match TRBD2. The CDR3 is 15 residues long. Germline trimming cut 5 bases from V and 2 bases from J; bases unmatched to any gene: 3. Germline assignment: CDR1 SGHTA and CDR2 FQGNSA.

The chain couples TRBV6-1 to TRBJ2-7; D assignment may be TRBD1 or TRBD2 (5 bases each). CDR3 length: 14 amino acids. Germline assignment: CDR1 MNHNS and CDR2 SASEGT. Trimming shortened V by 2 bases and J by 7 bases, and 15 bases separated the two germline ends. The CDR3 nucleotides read TGTGCCAGCAGTGAAAATAGGGGAGCCTTGGAGCAGTACTTC. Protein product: CASSENRGALEQYF.